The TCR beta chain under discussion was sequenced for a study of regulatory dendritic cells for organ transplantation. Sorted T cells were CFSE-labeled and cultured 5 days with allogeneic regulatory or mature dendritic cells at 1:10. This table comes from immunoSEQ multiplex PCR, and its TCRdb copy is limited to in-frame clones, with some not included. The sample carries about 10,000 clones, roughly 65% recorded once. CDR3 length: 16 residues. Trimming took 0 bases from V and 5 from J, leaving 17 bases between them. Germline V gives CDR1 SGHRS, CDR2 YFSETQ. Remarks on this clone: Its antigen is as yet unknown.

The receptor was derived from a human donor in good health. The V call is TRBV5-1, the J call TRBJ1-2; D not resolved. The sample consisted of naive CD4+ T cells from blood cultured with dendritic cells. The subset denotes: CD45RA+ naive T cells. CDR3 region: CASSLVTPALEYGYTF. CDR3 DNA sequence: TGCGCCAGCAGCTTGGTAACGCCCGCCCTGGAGTATGGCTACACCTTC.